The 24 T cell receptor beta chains presented below share a single source sample, sequenced in a study of T cell responses to AZD1222 COVID-19 vaccine. Profiled with immunoSEQ multiplex PCR; TCRdb holds only in-frame clones, not every one. The sample includes roughly 70,000 clones, more than 75% of them seen just once. The source was peripheral blood, collected 28 days after the second dose of the MenACWY control vaccine. The receptors come from an adult who received the MenACWY meningococcal vaccine as a control.

This clone was counted only a few times. This sequence joins TRBV5-8 and TRBJ2-1, with a tentative D call TRBD2 (5 bases). The CDR3 has 16 amino acids. The germline gives CDR1 SGHTS, CDR2 YDEGEE. V was trimmed by 0 bases and J by 6 bases, leaving 16 bases between them. Here the CDR3 reads CASSLVVSGALNEQFF. Here the CDR3 DNA reads TGTGCCAGCAGCTTGGTTGTCAGCGGAGCCCTCAATGAGCAGTTCTTC.

The rearrangement joins TRBV29-1 to TRBJ2-7; D not certain. V gave up 4 bases and J gave up 4 bases, with 11 bases separating them. The CDR3 loop spans 12 amino acids. Germline values: CDR1 SQVTM, CDR2 ANQGSEA. CDR3 sequence reads: CSVVRLGYEQYF. In nucleotides, the CDR3 is TGCAGCGTTGTTCGGCTGGGTTACGAGCAGTACTTC.

This chain links TRBV9 with TRBJ2-7, with D perhaps being TRBD1 or TRBD2 (5 bases each). This CDR3 region has 12 residues. CDR1 is SGDLS and CDR2 is YYNGEE in the germline V gene. V lost 3 bases and J 7 bases, leaving 11 bases between the germline ends. CDR3 DNA: TGTGCCAGCAGCGCCGCAGGGAGAGAGCAGTACTTC. Its protein product is CASSAAGREQYF.

The chain couples TRBV6-2 or TRBV6-3 to TRBJ1-4, with 7 bases identical to TRBD1. This CDR3 is built from 15 residues. The V segment lost 5 bases and the J segment 5 bases; nucleotides outside the gene matches: 8. Germline lookup yields CDR1 MNHEY and CDR2 SVGEGT. CDR3: CASSPSGQWNEKLFF. The CDR3 DNA reads as TGTGCCAGCAGTCCCTCGGGACAGTGGAATGAAAAACTGTTTTTT.

This rearrangement joins TRBV9 to TRBJ1-2; 7 bases agree with TRBD1. CDR1 is SGDLS and CDR2 is YYNGEE in the germline V gene. Unmatched junction bases numbered 8, after V lost 4 bases and J lost 8 bases. The CDR3 contains 13 residues. The CDR3 loop is CASSPGGRSGYTF. The CDR3 bases are TGTGCCAGCAGCCCAGGGGGGAGGTCCGGCTACACCTTC.

The gene calls are TRBV3-1 (or the pseudogene TRBV3-2) and TRBJ2-4; TRBD2 is a possible D gene (6 bases). Germline-derived CDR1 and CDR2 are LGHDT and YNNKEL (reference sequence). Trimming removed 1 base at V and 7 bases at J, with 14 bases between. This CDR3 is built from 15 residues. The CDR3 DNA is TGTGCCAGCAGCCAAGTTGTGGGCGGGGCCAACATTCAGTACTTC. It encodes CASSQVVGGANIQYF.

This chain joins TRBV5-1 and TRBJ2-1, with unresolved D. The V end lost 0 bases, the J end lost 7 bases, and 14 bases lay between the germline ends. Germline V lookup: CDR1 SGHRS, CDR2 YFSETQ. The CDR3 has 15 residues. CDR3 nucleotide sequence: TGCGCCAGCAGCTTGGGTCTAATAGGGCGGAATGAGCAGTTCTTC. Amino acids: CASSLGLIGRNEQFF.

This clone was seen a few times. The chain joins TRBV4-3 to TRBJ1-2; D is ambiguous. The V gene lost 2 bases and the J gene lost 0 bases, with 13 bases spanning the gap. The length of the CDR3 is 16 residues. CDR1 and CDR2 from the germline V gene are LGHNA and YSLEER. CDR3: CASSQLQSSANYGYTF. The CDR3 bases are TGCGCCAGCAGCCAATTACAATCCTCAGCTAACTATGGCTACACCTTC.

The chain joins TRBV30 to TRBJ1-2; the D gene is possibly TRBD1 (5 bases). V was clipped by 2 bases and J by 5 bases, with 6 bases between them. The germline V gene encodes CDR1 GTSNPN and CDR2 SVGIG (reference sequence). The length of the CDR3 is 11 residues. The CDR3 bases are TGTGCCTGGAGTAAGGGGTATGGCTACACCTTC. This translates into CAWSKGYGYTF.

The V and J genes are TRBV9 and TRBJ1-2; TRBD1 might be the D (6 bases). Germline V gene lookup returns CDR1 SGDLS and CDR2 YYNGEE. This CDR3 is built from 15 residues. V lost 0 bases, J lost 8 bases, and 17 bases lay in between. Here the CDR3 reads CASSVEEGEGLGYTF. CDR3 in DNA: TGTGCCAGCAGCGTAGAAGAGGGGGAAGGGCTAGGCTACACCTTC. Combining the CDR3 with reference TRBV9 and TRBJ1-2 gives the whole variable domain DSGVTQTPKHLITATGQRVTLRCSPRSGDLSVYWYQQSLDQGLQFLIQYYNGEERAKGNILERFSAQQFPDLHSELNLSSLELGDSALYFCASSVEEGEGLGYTFGSGTRLTVV.

CDR3 sequence reads: CASSLNTEAFF. The CDR3 DNA reads as TGTGCCAGCAGCCTCAACACTGAAGCTTTCTTT. The chain uses TRBV7-2 and TRBJ1-1; D call uncertain. This CDR3 is 11 amino acids long. V dropped 5 bases and J dropped 2 bases, with 3 bases sitting between them. Germline V gene data show CDR1 as SGHTA and CDR2 as FQGNSA. The complete variable domain, with remaining parts taken from reference TRBV7-2 and TRBJ1-1, reads GAGVSQSPSNKVTEKGKDVELRCDPISGHTALYWYRQSLGQGLEFLIYFQGNSAPDKSGLPSDRFSAERTGGSVSTLTIQRTQQEDSAVYLCASSLNTEAFFGQGTRLTVV.

The V call is TRBV19, the J call TRBJ2-2; 7 bases align to TRBD1. CDR1 is LNHDA and CDR2 is SQIVND in the germline V gene (reference sequence). The CDR3 runs 15 residues. V shed 5 bases and J 6 bases; nucleotides not matched to a gene: 9. The CDR3 sequence: CASSGDRVGPGELFF. The CDR3 DNA reads as TGTGCCAGTAGTGGAGACAGGGTTGGTCCCGGGGAGCTGTTTTTT.

The genes are TRBV5-1 and TRBJ2-7; no reliable D call. Trimming pared 0 bases from V and 2 bases from J, leaving 12 bases between. Germline lookup yields CDR1 SGHRS and CDR2 YFSETQ. This CDR3 contains 15 residues. CDR3 DNA sequence: TGCGCCAGCAGCTTGGAACCAGGTTATGCCTACGAGCAGTACTTC. This gives the protein CASSLEPGYAYEQYF.

The CDR3 sequence is CASSLTSAYSYEQYF. The CDR3 nucleotides read TGTGCCAGCAGCCTGACTAGCGCCTACTCCTACGAGCAGTACTTC. The chain is built from TRBV28 and TRBJ2-7, with 8 bases identical to TRBD2. After removal of 6 bases from V and 0 bases from J, the junction contained 7 bases not matched to a gene. This CDR3 has 15 amino acids. Germline V gives CDR1 MDHEN, CDR2 SYDVKM.

The V gene is TRBV6-6, the J gene TRBJ1-1; 9 bases fit TRBD1. Germline CDR1 and CDR2: MNHNY and SVGAGI (reference sequence). Trimming removed 6 bases from V and 1 base from J; junction bases left unmatched: 6. The CDR3 is 15 amino acids. This CDR3 is CASRPGQGTNTEAFF. DNA of the CDR3: TGTGCCAGCAGACCAGGACAGGGGACGAACACTGAAGCTTTCTTT.

V usage is TRBV4-3 and J usage is TRBJ1-2; D is unresolved. Germline values: CDR1 LGHNA, CDR2 YSLEER. V was shortened by 3 bases and J by 7 bases, with 9 bases between the two germline ends. The CDR3 sequence is 12 residues long. CDR3 region: CASSHVSGGYTF. The CDR3, as DNA: TGCGCCAGCAGCCACGTCTCGGGTGGCTACACCTTC.

This chain links TRBV5-4 with TRBJ1-6; D call uncertain. CDR1 SGHNT and CDR2 YYREEE come from the germline V gene (reference sequence). V was pared by 0 bases and J by 14 bases, with 12 bases between. This CDR3 region has 13 residues. The CDR3 is CASSLDGRKALHF. In nucleotides, the CDR3 is TGTGCCAGCAGCTTGGACGGCCGCAAGGCCCTCCACTTT.

The gene calls are TRBV7-9 and TRBJ1-4; 8 nucleotides agree with TRBD1. CDR3 length: 15 amino acids. The germline CDR1 and CDR2 sequences are SEHNR and FQNEAQ (reference sequence). The ends lost 1 base at V and 7 bases at J; junction bases unmatched: 5. The CDR3 is CASSLVTGGAEKLFF. In nucleotides, the CDR3 is TGTGCCAGCAGCTTAGTTACAGGGGGGGCTGAAAAACTGTTTTTT.

The chain uses TRBV18 and TRBJ2-1, with 12 bases that match TRBD2. This CDR3 comprises 16 residues. The V gene end was trimmed by 4 bases and the J gene end by 2 bases; junction bases not matched to a gene: 3. Germline-derived CDR1 and CDR2 are KGHSH and LQKENI. This chain's CDR3 is CASSLTSGGTYNEQFF. As DNA, the CDR3 is TGTGCCAGCTCACTGACTAGCGGGGGAACCTACAATGAGCAGTTCTTC.

The J gene is TRBJ2-7, the V gene TRBV2, with TRBD1 as a possible D gene (6 bases). The CDR3 runs 13 residues. CDR1 and CDR2 (germline): SNHLY, FYNNEI. The V gene lost 5 bases and the J gene lost 4 bases, with 12 bases spanning the gap. The CDR3 is CASSTGSIYEQYF. Here the CDR3 DNA reads TGTGCCAGCAGTACAGGGTCTATATACGAGCAGTACTTC.

The DNA for the CDR3 is TGTGCCACCGGGACTTACCAAGAGACCCAGTACTTC. Its translation is CATGTYQETQYF. The chain employs TRBV24-1 and TRBJ2-5, with TRBD2 as a possible D gene (6 bases). V shed 9 bases and J shed 0 bases, with 7 bases lying between them. The CDR3 totals 12 residues. The germline CDR1 and CDR2 sequences are KGHDR and SFDVKD.

The chain couples TRBV12-3 or TRBV12-4 to TRBJ1-2; no firm D call. V was pared by 2 bases and J by 8 bases, with 9 bases between. The CDR3 contains 12 residues. In DNA, the CDR3 is TGTGCCAGCAGTTTACTCGAGGAGGGCTACACCTTC. Its protein is CASSLLEEGYTF.

The genes are TRBV14 and TRBJ1-6; D remains ambiguous. The CDR3 is made up of 13 amino acids. CDR1 and CDR2 (germline): SGHDN, FVKESK. Trimming took 0 bases from V and 8 from J, leaving 5 bases between them. CDR3: CASSQDGDSPLHF. As DNA, the CDR3 is TGTGCCAGCAGCCAAGACGGGGATTCACCCCTCCACTTT.

The chain is built from TRBV7-2 and TRBJ2-2, with 9 positions matching TRBD1. The CDR3 spans 15 residues. Germline lookup yields CDR1 SGHTA and CDR2 FQGNSA. V lost 4 bases, J lost 5 bases, and 5 bases stayed unmatched. In DNA, the CDR3 is TGTGCCAGCAGCTCCGGGACAGGGTATACCGGGGAGCTGTTTTTT. Residues: CASSSGTGYTGELFF.